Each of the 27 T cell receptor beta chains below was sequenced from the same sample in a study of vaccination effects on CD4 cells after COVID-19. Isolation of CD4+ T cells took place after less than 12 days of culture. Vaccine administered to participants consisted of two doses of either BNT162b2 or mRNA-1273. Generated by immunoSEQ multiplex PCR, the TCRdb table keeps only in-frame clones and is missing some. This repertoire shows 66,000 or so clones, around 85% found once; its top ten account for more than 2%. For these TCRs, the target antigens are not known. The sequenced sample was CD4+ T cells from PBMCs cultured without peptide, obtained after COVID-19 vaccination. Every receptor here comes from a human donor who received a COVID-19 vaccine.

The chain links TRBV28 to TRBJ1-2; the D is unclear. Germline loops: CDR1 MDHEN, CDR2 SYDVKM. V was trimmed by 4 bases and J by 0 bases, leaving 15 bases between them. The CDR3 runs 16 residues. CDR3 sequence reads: CASSSPGGQANYGYTF. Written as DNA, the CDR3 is TGTGCCAGCAGTTCTCCAGGAGGGCAAGCTAACTATGGCTACACCTTC.

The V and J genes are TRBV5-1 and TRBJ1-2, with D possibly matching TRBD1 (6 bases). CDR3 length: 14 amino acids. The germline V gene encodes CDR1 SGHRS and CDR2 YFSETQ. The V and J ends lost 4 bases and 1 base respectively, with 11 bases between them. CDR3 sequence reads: CASSQTQGNYGYTF. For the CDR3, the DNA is TGCGCCAGCAGCCAAACACAGGGTAACTATGGCTACACCTTC.

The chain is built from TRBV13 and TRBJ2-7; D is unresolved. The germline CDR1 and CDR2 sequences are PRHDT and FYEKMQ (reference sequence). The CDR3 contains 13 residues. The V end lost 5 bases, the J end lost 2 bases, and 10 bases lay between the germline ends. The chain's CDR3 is CASSRTPPYEQYV. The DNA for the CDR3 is TGTGCCAGCAGCCGGACGCCCCCCTACGAGCAGTACGTC.

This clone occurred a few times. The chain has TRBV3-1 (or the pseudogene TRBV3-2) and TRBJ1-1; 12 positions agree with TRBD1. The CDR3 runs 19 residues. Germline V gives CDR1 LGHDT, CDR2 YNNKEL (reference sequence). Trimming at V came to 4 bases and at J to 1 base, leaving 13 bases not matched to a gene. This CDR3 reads CASSLTLGGQGARNTEAFF. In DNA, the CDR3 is TGTGCCAGCAGCCTGACCCTTGGGGGACAGGGGGCGCGGAACACTGAAGCTTTCTTT.

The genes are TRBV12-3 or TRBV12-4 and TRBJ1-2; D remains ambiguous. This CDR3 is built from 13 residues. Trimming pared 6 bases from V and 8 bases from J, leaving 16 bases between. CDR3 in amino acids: CASSPNLLGGYTF. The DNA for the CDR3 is TGTGCCAGCAGCCCCAACCTCTTGGGAGGCTACACCTTC.

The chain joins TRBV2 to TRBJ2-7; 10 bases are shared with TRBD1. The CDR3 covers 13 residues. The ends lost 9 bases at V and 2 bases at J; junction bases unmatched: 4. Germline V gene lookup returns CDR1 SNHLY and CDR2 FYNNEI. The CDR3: CARGQGKTYEQYV. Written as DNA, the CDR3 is TGTGCCAGGGGACAGGGGAAGACCTACGAGCAGTACGTC.

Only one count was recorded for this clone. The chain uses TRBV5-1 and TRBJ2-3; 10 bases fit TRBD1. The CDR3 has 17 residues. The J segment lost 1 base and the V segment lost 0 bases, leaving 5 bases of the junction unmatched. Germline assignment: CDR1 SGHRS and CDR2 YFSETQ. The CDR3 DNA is TGCGCCAGCAGCTTGGCCCCCGGGACAGGGGGCACAGATACGCAGTATTTT. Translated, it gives CASSLAPGTGGTDTQYF.

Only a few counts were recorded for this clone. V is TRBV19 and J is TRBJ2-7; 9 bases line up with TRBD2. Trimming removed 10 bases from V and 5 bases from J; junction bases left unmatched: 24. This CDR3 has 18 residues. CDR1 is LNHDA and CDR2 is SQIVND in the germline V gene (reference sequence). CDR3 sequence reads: CANRGKQAGGRVKNEQYV. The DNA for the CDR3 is TGTGCCAACCGGGGGAAGCAAGCGGGGGGCCGTGTTAAAAACGAGCAGTACGTC.

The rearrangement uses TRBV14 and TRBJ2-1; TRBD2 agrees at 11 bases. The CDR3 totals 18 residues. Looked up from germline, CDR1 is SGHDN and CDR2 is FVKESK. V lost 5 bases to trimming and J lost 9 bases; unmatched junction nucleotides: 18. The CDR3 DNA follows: TGTGCCAGCAGCTCATTCTTACTAGCGGGGGCCCTCCAGGGTGAGCAGTTCTTC. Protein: CASSSFLLAGALQGEQFF. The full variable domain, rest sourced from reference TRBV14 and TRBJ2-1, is EAGVTQFPSHSVIEKGQTVTLRCDPISGHDNLYWYRRVMGKEIKFLLHFVKESKQDESGMPNNRFLAERTGGTYSTLKVQPAELEDSGVYFCASSSFLLAGALQGEQFFGPGTRLTVL.

The CDR3 loop reads CASRGQTNEKLFF. The CDR3 DNA follows: TGTGCCAGCAGAGGACAGACAAATGAAAAACTGTTTTTT. The chain couples TRBV6-5 to TRBJ1-4; D might be TRBD1 (6 bases). The CDR3 contains 13 residues. CDR1 is MNHEY and CDR2 is SVGAGI in the germline V gene. Deletions cut 6 bases from V and 5 bases from J, with 10 bases between.

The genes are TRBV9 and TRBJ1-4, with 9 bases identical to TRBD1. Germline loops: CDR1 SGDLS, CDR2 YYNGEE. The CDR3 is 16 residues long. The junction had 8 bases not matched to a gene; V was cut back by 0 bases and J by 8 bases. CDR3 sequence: CASSVAGGQGGEKLFF. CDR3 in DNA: TGTGCCAGCAGCGTAGCCGGGGGACAGGGAGGGGAAAAACTGTTTTTT.

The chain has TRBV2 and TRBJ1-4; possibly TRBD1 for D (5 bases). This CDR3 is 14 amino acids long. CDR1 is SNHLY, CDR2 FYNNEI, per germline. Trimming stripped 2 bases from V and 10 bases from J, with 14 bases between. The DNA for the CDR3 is TGTGCCAGCAGTGAACATGGTCAGGGAGCAAAACTGTTTTTT. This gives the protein CASSEHGQGAKLFF.

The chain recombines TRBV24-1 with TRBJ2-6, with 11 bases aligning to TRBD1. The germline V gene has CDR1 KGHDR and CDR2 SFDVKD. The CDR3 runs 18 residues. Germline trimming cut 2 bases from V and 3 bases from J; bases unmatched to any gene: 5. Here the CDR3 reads CATSDSRTGGGGANVLTF. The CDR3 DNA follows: TGTGCCACCAGTGATTCCCGGACAGGGGGCGGTGGGGCCAACGTCCTGACTTTC.

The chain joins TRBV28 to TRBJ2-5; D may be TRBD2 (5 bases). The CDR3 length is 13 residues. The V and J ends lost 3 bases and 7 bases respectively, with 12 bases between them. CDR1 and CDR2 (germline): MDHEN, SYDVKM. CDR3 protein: CASSFSGSGTQYF. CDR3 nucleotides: TGTGCCAGCAGTTTTTCGGGAAGTGGGACCCAGTACTTC.

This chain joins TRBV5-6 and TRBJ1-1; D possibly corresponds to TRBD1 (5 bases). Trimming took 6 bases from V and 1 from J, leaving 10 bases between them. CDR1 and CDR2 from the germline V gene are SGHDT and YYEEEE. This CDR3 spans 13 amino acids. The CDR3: CASKGTWNTEAFF. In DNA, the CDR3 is TGTGCCAGCAAGGGGACGTGGAACACTGAAGCTTTCTTT.

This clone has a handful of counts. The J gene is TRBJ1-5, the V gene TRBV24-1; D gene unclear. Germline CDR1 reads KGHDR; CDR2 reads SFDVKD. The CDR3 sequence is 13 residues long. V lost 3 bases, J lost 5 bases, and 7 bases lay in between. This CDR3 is CATSDIGDQPQHF. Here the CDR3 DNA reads TGTGCCACCAGTGATATTGGAGATCAGCCCCAGCATTTT.

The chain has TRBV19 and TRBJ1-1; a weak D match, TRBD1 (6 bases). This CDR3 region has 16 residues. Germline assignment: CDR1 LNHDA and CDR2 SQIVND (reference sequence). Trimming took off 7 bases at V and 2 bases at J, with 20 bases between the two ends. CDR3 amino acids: CASTRDTGTRNTEAFF. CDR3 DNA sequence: TGTGCCAGTACCCGGGACACGGGAACGAGAAACACTGAAGCTTTCTTT. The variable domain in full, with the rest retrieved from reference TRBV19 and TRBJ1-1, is DGGITQSPKYLFRKEGQNVTLSCEQNLNHDAMYWYRQDPGQGLRLIYYSQIVNDFQKGDIAEGYSVSREKKESFPLTVTSAQKNPTAFYLCASTRDTGTRNTEAFFGQGTRLTVV.

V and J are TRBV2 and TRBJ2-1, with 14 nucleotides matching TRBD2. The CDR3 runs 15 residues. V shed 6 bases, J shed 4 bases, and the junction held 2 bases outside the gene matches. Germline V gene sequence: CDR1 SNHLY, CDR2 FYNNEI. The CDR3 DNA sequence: TGTGCCAGCAGGAGGACTAGCGGGGGGTACAATGAGCAGTTCTTC. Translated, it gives CASRRTSGGYNEQFF.

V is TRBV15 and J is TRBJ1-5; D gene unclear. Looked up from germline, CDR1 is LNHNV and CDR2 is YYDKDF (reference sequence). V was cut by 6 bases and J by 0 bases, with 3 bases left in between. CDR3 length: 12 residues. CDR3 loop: CATSGSNQPQHF. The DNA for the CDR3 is TGTGCCACCAGTGGTAGCAATCAGCCCCAGCATTTT.

CDR3 coding DNA: TGTGCCAGCAGTCGACAGAATAGTCTTGAGCAGTTCTTC. Its protein is CASSRQNSLEQFF. The chain is built from TRBV2 and TRBJ2-1, with D possibly being TRBD1 (5 bases). V was trimmed by 5 bases and J by 9 bases, leaving 14 bases between them. The germline CDR1 and CDR2 sequences are SNHLY and FYNNEI. The CDR3 is 13 residues long. The full variable domain, with the rest looked up from reference TRBV2 and TRBJ2-1, is EPEVTQTPSHQVTQMGQEVILRCVPISNHLYFYWYRQILGQKVEFLVSFYNNEISEKSEIFDDQFSVERPDGSNFTLKIRSTKLEDSAMYFCASSRQNSLEQFFGPGTRLTVL.

CDR3 sequence (DNA): TGTGCCAGCAGCTTAACGGGCCAGGGGGAGAATTCACCCCTCCACTTT. Its protein is CASSLTGQGENSPLHF. V gene TRBV7-3 combines with J gene TRBJ1-6, with 7 bases lining up with TRBD1. Trimming cost V 0 bases and J 7 bases; bases outside gene matches: 6. CDR3 size: 16 residues. CDR1 is SGHTA, CDR2 FQGTGA, per germline.

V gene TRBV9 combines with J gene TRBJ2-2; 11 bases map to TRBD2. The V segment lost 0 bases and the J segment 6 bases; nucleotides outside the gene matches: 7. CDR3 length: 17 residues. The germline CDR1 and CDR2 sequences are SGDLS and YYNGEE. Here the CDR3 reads CASSVVKTSGVSGELFF. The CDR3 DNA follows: TGTGCCAGCAGCGTAGTAAAGACTAGCGGGGTTTCCGGGGAGCTGTTTTTT. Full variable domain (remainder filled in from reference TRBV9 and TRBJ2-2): DSGVTQTPKHLITATGQRVTLRCSPRSGDLSVYWYQQSLDQGLQFLIQYYNGEERAKGNILERFSAQQFPDLHSELNLSSLELGDSALYFCASSVVKTSGVSGELFFGEGSRLTVL.

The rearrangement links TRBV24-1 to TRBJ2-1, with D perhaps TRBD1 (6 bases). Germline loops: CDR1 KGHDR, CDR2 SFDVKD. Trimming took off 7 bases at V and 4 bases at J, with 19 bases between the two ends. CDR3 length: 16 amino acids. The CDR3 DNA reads TGTGCCACCAGCGATACCTCGACAGGTTTATACAATGAGCAGTTCTTC. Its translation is CATSDTSTGLYNEQFF.

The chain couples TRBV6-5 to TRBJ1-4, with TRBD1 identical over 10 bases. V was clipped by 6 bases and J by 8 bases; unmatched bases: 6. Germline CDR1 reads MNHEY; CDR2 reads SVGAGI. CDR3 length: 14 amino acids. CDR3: CASSRQGAEEKLFF. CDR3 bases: TGTGCCAGCAGCCGACAGGGGGCGGAAGAAAAACTGTTTTTT.

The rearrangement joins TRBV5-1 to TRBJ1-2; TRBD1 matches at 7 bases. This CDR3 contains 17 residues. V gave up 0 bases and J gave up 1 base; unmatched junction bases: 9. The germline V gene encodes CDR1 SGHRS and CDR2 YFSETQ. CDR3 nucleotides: TGCGCCAGCAGCTTGGGGGGCCGGACAGGCTATAACTATGGCTACACCTTC. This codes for CASSLGGRTGYNYGYTF.

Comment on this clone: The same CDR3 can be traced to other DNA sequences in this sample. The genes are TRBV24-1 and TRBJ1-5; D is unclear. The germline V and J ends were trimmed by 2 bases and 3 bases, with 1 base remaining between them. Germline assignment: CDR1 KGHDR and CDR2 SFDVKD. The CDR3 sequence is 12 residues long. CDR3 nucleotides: TGTGCCACCAGTGATTCCAATCAGCCCCAGCATTTT. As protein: CATSDSNQPQHF.

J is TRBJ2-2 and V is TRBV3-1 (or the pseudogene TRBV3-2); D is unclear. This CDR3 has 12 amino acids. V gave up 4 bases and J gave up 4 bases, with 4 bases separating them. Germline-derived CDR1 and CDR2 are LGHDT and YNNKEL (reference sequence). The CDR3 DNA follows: TGTGCCAGCAGCCGGGCCACCGGGGAGCTGTTTTTT. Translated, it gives CASSRATGELFF.